A selection of T cell receptor beta chains follows, all from one sample in a study of blood T cell repertoires in COVID-19. Measured with immunoSEQ multiplex PCR; TCRdb has only the in-frame clones, and not every one. The table shows fewer than 350,000 clones, with 88% occurring only once. The sequenced sample was peripheral blood. All receptors come from a woman in her thirties with COVID-19, enrolled during active disease. CDR3s include the opening cysteine and the closing phenylalanine or tryptophan. Each record gives: V gene, J gene, D gene, clone size, CDR3 protein, CDR3 DNA. The D gene is left open where the match is weak. Expanded clones are given a class, and other clones once, few, many or no size at all.

TRBV4-1,TRBJ1-3,.,.,CASSQDKHSGNTIYF,TGCGCCAGCAGCCAAGATAAACACTCTGGAAACACCATATATTTT
TRBV11-3,TRBJ2-1,TRBD2,.,CASSLDGSSGGHRYNEQFF,TGTGCCAGCAGCTTAGATGGTAGTAGCGGGGGCCATCGCTACAATGAGCAGTTCTTC
TRBV28,TRBJ1-2,.,.,CASSFGGVYGYTF,TGTGCCAGCAGTTTCGGGGGGGTCTATGGCTACACCTTC
TRBV4-1,TRBJ1-6,.,.,CASSQDLGTGNSPLHF,TGCGCCAGCAGCCAAGATTTAGGGACTGGTAATTCACCCCTCCACTTT
TRBV27,TRBJ2-5,TRBD2,.,CASSPGGVETQYF,TGTGCCAGCAGCCCTGGGGGGGTAGAGACCCAGTACTTC
TRBV9,TRBJ2-3,TRBD2,.,CASSAQPGLATDTQYF,TGTGCCAGCAGCGCACAACCGGGACTAGCTACAGATACGCAGTATTTT
TRBV6-2/TRBV6-3,TRBJ1-5,TRBD1,.,CASSQNRGWQPQHF,TGTGCCAGCAGTCAAAACAGGGGATGGCAGCCCCAGCATTTT
TRBV10-3,TRBJ1-2,.,.,CAIKPAGDYGYTF,TGTGCCATCAAGCCGGCAGGGGACTATGGCTACACCTTC
TRBV5-4,TRBJ1-1,TRBD1,.,CASSFRGQAEAFF,TGTGCCAGCAGCTTCAGGGGGCAAGCTGAAGCTTTCTTT
TRBV19,TRBJ1-5,TRBD1,.,CASSDTGVTQPQHF,TGTGCCAGTAGTGACACAGGGGTGACTCAGCCCCAGCATTTT
TRBV24-1,TRBJ2-3,.,.,CATSDPTGGLEDTQYF,TGTGCCACCAGTGATCCGACCGGGGGGCTTGAAGATACGCAGTATTTT
TRBV9,TRBJ2-2,.,.,CASSVAGNTGELFF,TGTGCCAGCAGCGTAGCCGGGAACACCGGGGAGCTGTTTTTT
TRBV6-2/TRBV6-3,TRBJ2-5,.,once,CASSVVQVQETQYF,TGTGCCAGCAGTGTCGTACAGGTCCAAGAGACCCAGTACTTC
TRBV27,TRBJ1-5,.,.,CASSFVAQPQHF,TGTGCCAGCAGTTTCGTGGCTCAGCCCCAGCATTTT
TRBV6-6,TRBJ1-1,.,.,CAGHSDTEAFF,TGTGCCGGACACAGTGACACTGAAGCTTTCTTT
TRBV10-3,TRBJ1-6,.,.,CAIRDMYNSPLHF,TGTGCCATCCGGGACATGTATAATTCACCCCTCCACTTT
TRBV13,TRBJ1-6,TRBD1,.,CASSSIRQGGNSPLHF,TGTGCCAGCAGCTCAATAAGACAGGGTGGCAATTCACCCCTCCACTTT
TRBV2,TRBJ2-5,TRBD2,.,CASTQTSGGQETQYF,TGTGCCAGCACCCAGACTAGCGGGGGTCAAGAGACCCAGTACTTC
TRBV30,TRBJ2-2,.,.,CAWSVGRLDTGELFF,TGTGCCTGGAGTGTTGGTCGGCTAGACACCGGGGAGCTGTTTTTT
TRBV7-3,TRBJ1-1,TRBD1,.,CASSPEGAREAFF,TGTGCCAGCAGCCCCGAGGGGGCCCGGGAAGCTTTCTTT
TRBV5-1,TRBJ1-6,TRBD1,.,CASSLEGAPNSPLHF,TGCGCCAGCAGCTTGGAGGGGGCACCAAATTCACCCCTCCACTTT
TRBV30,TRBJ1-6,.,.,CAWSVPRQSPLHF,TGTGCCTGGAGTGTACCCAGGCAGTCACCCCTCCACTTT
TRBV23-1,TRBJ1-5,TRBD1,once,CASSQSRTGAHQPQHF,TGCGCCAGCAGTCAAAGTCGGACAGGGGCACATCAGCCCCAGCATTTT
TRBV28,TRBJ2-1,.,once,CASSDTGEQFF,TGTGCCAGCAGCGATACAGGGGAGCAGTTCTTC
TRBV28,TRBJ1-2,.,.,CASSPTGVNYGYTF,TGTGCCAGCAGTCCAACCGGGGTAAACTATGGCTACACCTTC
TRBV27,TRBJ1-2,.,.,CASSLIFSGKHYGYTF,TGTGCCAGCAGTTTAATCTTTTCAGGGAAGCACTATGGCTACACCTTC
TRBV5-1,TRBJ1-2,TRBD1,.,CASSSAGTDYGYTF,TGCGCCAGCAGCTCCGCCGGGACAGACTATGGCTACACCTTC
TRBV10-3,TRBJ1-2,TRBD1,.,CAISGGTGGYGYTF,TGTGCCATCAGTGGGGGTACAGGGGGCTATGGCTACACCTTC
TRBV6-4,TRBJ2-5,.,.,CASPSGGGETQYF,TGTGCCAGCCCCTCGGGGGGCGGTGAGACCCAGTACTTC
TRBV6-4,TRBJ2-7,TRBD1,.,CARSDRSPTYEQYF,TGTGCCAGGTCGGACAGGAGTCCTACCTACGAGCAGTACTTC
TRBV18,TRBJ1-6,TRBD1,.,CASSRDRVNSPLHF,TGTGCCAGCTCTCGAGACAGGGTGAATTCACCCCTCCACTTT
TRBV11-2,TRBJ1-1,.,.,CASSLYGGDTEAFF,TGTGCCAGCAGCTTGTATGGGGGGGACACTGAAGCTTTCTTT
TRBV11-3,TRBJ1-4,TRBD1,.,CASSHGQGAGGEKLFF,TGTGCCAGCAGCCACGGACAGGGGGCTGGTGGTGAAAAACTGTTTTTT
TRBV11-2,TRBJ2-2,.,.,CASSSLRPPRTGELFF,TGTGCCAGCAGCTCTCTCCGGCCCCCTAGGACCGGGGAGCTGTTTTTT
TRBV2,TRBJ2-3,TRBD2,.,CASRARRGVSTDTQYF,TGTGCCAGCAGAGCGAGGCGGGGGGTTAGCACAGATACGCAGTATTTT
TRBV7-2,TRBJ2-3,TRBD2,.,CASSRVGGAPSTDTQYF,TGTGCCAGCAGCCGGGTCGGGGGGGCCCCTAGCACAGATACGCAGTATTTT
TRBV7-5,TRBJ1-1,.,.,CVRSSRNRADTEAFF,TGTGTCAGAAGCTCACGTAACAGGGCAGACACTGAAGCTTTCTTT
TRBV5-1,TRBJ2-1,.,once,CASSFGGSSYNEQFF,TGCGCCAGCAGCTTTGGGGGGAGCTCCTACAATGAGCAGTTCTTC
TRBV4-3,TRBJ1-4,.,.,CASSDSRNEKLFF,TGCGCCAGCAGCGACTCGAGGAATGAAAAACTGTTTTTT
TRBV19,TRBJ1-5,.,.,CASSRADQPQHF,TGTGCCAGTAGTAGGGCCGATCAGCCCCAGCATTTT
TRBV4-2,TRBJ2-5,.,.,CASSQSLQETQYF,TGTGCCAGCAGCCAAAGCCTTCAAGAGACCCAGTACTTC
TRBV28,TRBJ1-1,TRBD1,.,CASIDRGREAFF,TGTGCCAGCATTGACAGGGGGCGTGAAGCTTTCTTT
TRBV18,TRBJ1-1,TRBD1,.,CASSPDRGGTEAFF,TGTGCCAGCTCACCGGACAGGGGAGGCACTGAAGCTTTCTTT
TRBV14,TRBJ1-2,.,few,CASSQKGVYGYTF,TGTGCCAGCAGCCAAAAGGGGGTCTATGGCTACACCTTC
TRBV3-1/TRBV3-2,TRBJ2-2,.,.,CASSLIASGELFF,TGTGCCAGCAGCCTAATAGCGTCCGGGGAGCTGTTTTTT
TRBV9,TRBJ2-2,TRBD2,.,CASSASTSGVTNTGELFF,TGTGCCAGCAGCGCTTCGACTAGCGGGGTGACGAACACCGGGGAGCTGTTTTTT
TRBV24-1,TRBJ1-2,TRBD1,.,CATNGGGNSGYTF,TGTGCCACCAATGGAGGGGGCAACAGTGGCTACACCTTC
TRBV4-1,TRBJ2-5,TRBD2,.,CASSPGGLAVSETQYF,TGCGCCAGCAGCCCAGGGGGACTAGCGGTTTCAGAGACCCAGTACTTC
TRBV15,TRBJ1-4,.,.,CATSREGESEKLFF,TGTGCCACCAGCAGAGAAGGAGAGTCTGAAAAACTGTTTTTT
TRBV7-8,TRBJ2-5,TRBD1,.,CASSFTQGVKTQYF,TGTGCCAGCAGCTTTACCCAGGGGGTCAAGACCCAGTACTTC
TRBV29-1,TRBJ1-2,.,few,CSVPERNYGYTF,TGCAGCGTCCCCGAGAGGAACTATGGCTACACCTTC
TRBV27,TRBJ1-2,TRBD1,.,CASSFDRGYGYTF,TGTGCCAGCAGTTTTGACAGGGGCTATGGCTACACCTTC
TRBV4-1,TRBJ1-1,.,once,CASSRQQGPNTEAFF,TGCGCCAGCAGCCGACAACAGGGCCCGAACACTGAAGCTTTCTTT